Following are 16 T cell receptor beta chains from one sample sequenced in a study of blood T cell repertoires in COVID-19. TCRdb keeps only in-frame clones here, not all; method: immunoSEQ multiplex PCR. Here the sample spans more than 10,000 clones, roughly nine tenths being singletons. Sequencing was performed on peripheral blood. These receptors all stem from a man in his 70s with active COVID-19.

The chain couples TRBV19 to TRBJ2-3; TRBD1 matches 7 bases. The V gene's germline CDR1 is LNHDA and CDR2 SQIVND (reference sequence). J gave up 2 bases and V 7 bases, and 12 bases lay outside the gene matches. The CDR3 has 16 residues. CDR3 sequence: CASTGQPQRFTDTQYF. CDR3 sequence (DNA): TGTGCCAGTACGGGACAGCCTCAAAGATTCACAGATACGCAGTATTTT.

A few counts support this clone. V is TRBV10-3 and J is TRBJ1-2; D is unclear. V was cut by 2 bases and J by 7 bases, with 8 bases left in between. From germline, CDR1 is ENHRY and CDR2 SYGVKD. The CDR3 loop spans 12 amino acids. The CDR3 reads CAISEGQAGYTF. As DNA, the CDR3 is TGTGCCATCAGTGAGGGGCAGGCTGGCTACACCTTC.

J is TRBJ2-2 and V is TRBV6-5; D not certain. The V gene's germline CDR1 is MNHEY and CDR2 SVGAGI. Between the trimmed V and J ends, which lost 7 bases and 7 bases, there was a span of 7 bases. The CDR3 consists of 11 residues. The CDR3 DNA sequence: TGTGCCAGCATATATTTCGGGGAGCTGTTTTTT. This sequence encodes CASIYFGELFF.

The V gene is TRBV18, the J gene TRBJ1-2; no reliable D call. V dropped 2 bases and J dropped 4 bases, with 8 bases sitting between them. This CDR3 is built from 13 residues. In germline, CDR1 is KGHSH, CDR2 LQKENI. The CDR3 region is CASSPDGAYGYTF. The CDR3 region has the DNA TGTGCCAGCTCACCAGACGGAGCCTATGGCTACACCTTC.

In DNA, the CDR3 is TGTGCCAGTAGTGACCAACTAGTGACCTGGTTCTTC. It specifies CASSDQLVTWFF. The chain employs TRBV19 and TRBJ2-1, with D possibly TRBD2 on 5 matching bases. Germline values: CDR1 LNHDA, CDR2 SQIVND (reference sequence). This CDR3 has 12 amino acids. The V gene lost 5 bases and the J gene lost 15 bases, with 17 bases spanning the gap.

The chain carries TRBV30 and TRBJ2-1, with TRBD2 matching 11 bases. The CDR3 is made up of 15 amino acids. Germline CDR1 reads GTSNPN; CDR2 reads SVGIG (reference sequence). V gave up 4 bases and J gave up 3 bases; unmatched junction bases: 5. The CDR3 DNA is TGTGCCTGGATCCTCGGGACTAGCGGCTACAATGAGCAGTTCTTC. It codes for CAWILGTSGYNEQFF.

This chain connects TRBV4-1 to TRBJ2-7, with 7 bases fitting TRBD1. Germline loops: CDR1 MGHRA, CDR2 YSYEKL. V gave up 2 bases and J gave up 1 base; unmatched junction bases: 5. This CDR3 region has 15 residues. Here the CDR3 reads CASSQPGGGSYEQYF. The DNA of the CDR3 is TGCGCCAGCAGCCAACCAGGGGGTGGGTCCTACGAGCAGTACTTC.

V and J are TRBV9 and TRBJ2-2; a possible D gene is TRBD1 (6 bases). Germline-derived CDR1 and CDR2 are SGDLS and YYNGEE. This CDR3 contains 15 residues. The V end lost 0 bases, the J end lost 5 bases, and 11 bases lay between the germline ends. The CDR3 DNA follows: TGTGCCAGCAGCGTAGGGGGAACAGGGACCGGGGAGCTGTTTTTT. The encoded protein is CASSVGGTGTGELFF.

CDR3 sequence (DNA): TGTGCCAGCAGTGTTGGCCGTTCGGTTGAGGGCGATACGCAGTATTTT. It is translated as CASSVGRSVEGDTQYF. This chain links TRBV2 with TRBJ2-3; a possible D gene is TRBD2 (5 bases). This CDR3 comprises 16 residues. The ends were cut back, 4 bases at V and 6 bases at J, with 20 bases in the middle. The germline V gene has CDR1 SNHLY and CDR2 FYNNEI.

The chain is built from TRBV19 and TRBJ2-5, with TRBD1 matching over 8 bases. The V and J ends lost 1 base and 4 bases, in that order; junction bases with no gene match: 5. In germline, CDR1 is LNHDA, CDR2 SQIVND (reference sequence). The CDR3 spans 15 residues. CDR3 bases: TGTGCCAGTAGTATAGCCCCAACAGGGGGAGAGACCCAGTACTTC. Its protein product is CASSIAPTGGETQYF.

The genes are TRBV7-8 and TRBJ2-2, with a tentative D call TRBD2 (5 bases). V dropped 5 bases and J dropped 5 bases, with 12 bases sitting between them. The CDR3 totals 14 residues. Per the germline V gene, CDR1 is SGHVS and CDR2 is FQNEAQ. Here the CDR3 reads CASSRSGLTGELFF. DNA of the CDR3: TGTGCCAGCAGCCGATCCGGACTTACCGGGGAGCTGTTTTTT.

The chain combines TRBV7-2 with TRBJ2-5; 8 nucleotides agree with TRBD2. Germline CDR1 reads SGHTA; CDR2 reads FQGNSA. V was clipped by 2 bases and J by 1 base; unmatched bases: 3. This CDR3 contains 15 residues. CDR3: CASSLLRGGQETQYF. The CDR3 DNA reads as TGTGCCAGCAGCTTACTTCGGGGGGGCCAAGAGACCCAGTACTTC.

The chain couples TRBV2 to TRBJ2-2, with TRBD1 matching over 10 bases. CDR3 length: 14 residues. V lost 7 bases to trimming and J lost 9 bases; unmatched junction nucleotides: 8. CDR1 and CDR2 from the germline V gene are SNHLY and FYNNEI. The CDR3 DNA sequence: TGTGCCAGCACCCCCGGGACAGGGGCCAGGGAGCTGTTTTTT. Amino acids: CASTPGTGARELFF.

This sequence joins TRBV12-3 or TRBV12-4 and TRBJ1-1; maybe TRBD1 (5 bases). Trimming shortened V by 7 bases and J by 0 bases, and 9 bases separated the two germline ends. The CDR3 is 13 amino acids. The CDR3 sequence: CASTLGVNTEAFF. The CDR3 bases are TGTGCCAGCACCTTAGGGGTGAACACTGAAGCTTTCTTT.

This rearrangement joins TRBV9 to TRBJ2-5, with D perhaps TRBD1 (5 bases). The germline V gene has CDR1 SGDLS and CDR2 YYNGEE. The CDR3 extends over 14 amino acids. The V gene lost 1 base and the J gene lost 5 bases, with 12 bases spanning the gap. The CDR3 protein is CASSVQGSGETQYF. In DNA, the CDR3 is TGTGCCAGCAGCGTACAGGGTAGTGGGGAGACCCAGTACTTC.

The chain combines TRBV5-1 with TRBJ2-1; 13 nucleotides agree with TRBD2. V was pared by 0 bases and J by 7 bases, with 4 bases of the junction left unmatched. Per germline, CDR1 SGHRS and CDR2 YFSETQ. The CDR3 spans 16 residues. CDR3 protein: CASSLGGTSGKNEQFF. The DNA for the CDR3 is TGCGCCAGCAGCTTGGGCGGGACTAGCGGGAAGAATGAGCAGTTCTTC.